This T cell receptor beta chain was captured in a study of early T cells in non-severe SARS-CoV-2 infection. The library protocol tagged individual cDNA molecules with unique molecular identifiers. TCRdb independently ran MiXCR on the 5' RACE reads; one entry per CDR3 protein. The sample shows 40,000 to 55,000 distinct CDR3 sequences, around 4.1% of them seen only once. This clonotype came up many times. With 1 base clipped from V and 5 bases from J, the junction kept 13 bases outside the gene matches. The germline gives CDR1 SGHNT, CDR2 YENEEA. The CDR3 spans 17 residues. Sequences were obtained from whole blood. This TCR was recovered from an adult who was a healthcare worker with PCR-confirmed SARS-CoV-2 infection or an uninfected control (not recorded which). The chain is built from TRBV11-3 and TRBJ2-5; TRBD2 aligns across 7 bases. The DNA of the CDR3 is TGTGCCAGCAGCTTAGGTGGAGCGGGACCCGGGGGGGAGACCCAGTACTTC. This translates into CASSLGGAGPGGETQYF. Variable domain in full (rest from reference TRBV11-3 and TRBJ2-5): EAGVVQSPRYKIIEKKQPVAFWCNPISGHNTLYWYLQNLGQGPELLIRYENEEAVDDSQLPKDRFSAERLKGVDSTLKIQPAELGDSAVYLCASSLGGAGPGGETQYFGPGTRLLVL.